This T cell receptor beta chain came from a study of blood T cell repertoires in COVID-19. CDR1 and CDR2 (germline): SGHRS, YFSETQ. With V trimmed by 2 bases and J by 11 bases, 9 bases remained unmatched. This CDR3 is 14 amino acids long. The data were produced by immunoSEQ multiplex PCR, yet TCRdb's version contains in-frame clones alone and is incomplete. Of roughly 160,000 clones listed, almost 85% are singletons. This clone appeared a single time. This rearrangement joins TRBV5-1 to TRBJ2-1; 8 bases align to TRBD2. This TCR was sampled from a man in his late teens or twenties with active or convalescent COVID-19. The sequencing input was peripheral blood. CDR3 bases: TGCGCCAGCAGCTTCACTAGCGGCCCTAATCAGCAGTTCTTC. Protein product: CASSFTSGPNQQFF.